This TCR beta chain was obtained from a study of blood T cell repertoires in COVID-19. In terms of age and location, participants ranged from about 18 to 100 years and lived in about two dozen US areas. Donors in Cohort 3 counted as recovered after two negative PCRs, clearance, or symptom resolution. In the authors' methods: Reference gene primer amplification yielded estimated nucleated cell counts. Only in-frame clones appear in the TCRdb table, and some are missing; sequencing was by immunoSEQ multiplex PCR. The V and J calls and the clone size are those of that table, but D and trimming were determined from the DNA. The sample contains roughly 260,000 clones, approximately 85% of which appear only once. The V end lost 4 bases, the J end lost 7 bases, and 13 bases lay between the germline ends. Looked up from germline, CDR1 is LGHDT and CDR2 is YNNKEL (reference sequence). The CDR3 spans 13 residues.

This clonotype was obtained from a woman aged 50 to 60 who had recovered from COVID-19. The J gene is TRBJ1-2, the V gene TRBV3-1 (or the pseudogene TRBV3-2), with D possibly being TRBD1 (6 bases). The sample taken for sequencing was PBMCs or T cells enriched from blood (not recorded which). CDR3 bases: TGTGCCAGCAGCCCCAGCCGGGGGGCTGGCTACACCTTC. Residues: CASSPSRGAGYTF.